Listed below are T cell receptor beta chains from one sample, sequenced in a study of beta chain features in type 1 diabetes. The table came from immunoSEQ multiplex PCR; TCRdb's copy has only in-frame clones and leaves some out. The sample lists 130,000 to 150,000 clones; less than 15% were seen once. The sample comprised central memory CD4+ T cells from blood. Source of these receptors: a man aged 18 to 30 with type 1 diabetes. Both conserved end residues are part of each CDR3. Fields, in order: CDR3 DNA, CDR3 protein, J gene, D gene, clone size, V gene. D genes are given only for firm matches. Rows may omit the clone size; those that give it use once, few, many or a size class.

TGCAGCGTTTCACAGGGTCGTTACGAGCAGTACTTC	CSVSQGRYEQYF	TRBJ2-7	NA	NA	TRBV29-1
TGTGCCAGCAGTTTGCGCTCTGGGGCCAACGTCCTGACTTTC	CASSLRSGANVLTF	TRBJ2-6	NA	NA	TRBV16
TGTGCCAGCAGCGCGATGTCCGGCCGCTACGAGCAGTACTTC	CASSAMSGRYEQYF	TRBJ2-7	NA	few	TRBV2
TGCGCCAGCACCTGGAGGAACACGGGCGAGACTGAAGCTTTCTTT	CASTWRNTGETEAFF	TRBJ1-1	NA	few	TRBV5-1
TGCGCCAGCAGTGATTGGCTAGCGGGGGGGTCCAATGAGCAGTTCTTC	CASSDWLAGGSNEQFF	TRBJ2-1	TRBD2	NA	TRBV10-2
TGTGCCAGCCAATGGGGAGGGGCCGGCTACACCTTC	CASQWGGAGYTF	TRBJ1-2	NA	NA	TRBV19
TGTGCCAGCAGCTTAACAGGGGAAGTTTCCGGAAACACCATATATTTT	CASSLTGEVSGNTIYF	TRBJ1-3	TRBD1	many	TRBV7-9
TGTGCCAGCACACACAGACCCACCGGGGAGCTGTTTTTT	CASTHRPTGELFF	TRBJ2-2	NA	NA	TRBV2
TGTGCCAGCAGAGGGACACGCGGGGAGCTGTTTTTT	CASRGTRGELFF	TRBJ2-2	NA	NA	TRBV6-1
TGCGCCAGCACCCTAGGGAGCGGGAGAGACACTGAAGCTTTCTTT	CASTLGSGRDTEAFF	TRBJ1-1	NA	few	TRBV5-1
TGTGCCTGGAGTGTACGAGGTACTTTCGGCCAGCCCCAGCATTTT	CAWSVRGTFGQPQHF	TRBJ1-5	NA	NA	TRBV30
TGCGCCAGCAGCTCACAGGGGGATCAGCCCCAGCATTTT	CASSSQGDQPQHF	TRBJ1-5	TRBD1	NA	TRBV5-1
TGTGCCAGCAGCCGAGCATCTAGCAATCAGCCCCAGCATTTT	CASSRASSNQPQHF	TRBJ1-5	NA	NA	TRBV9
TGTGCCAGCAGTGAAATTGGGGGCGGATCCGAAACCCAGTACTTC	CASSEIGGGSETQYF	TRBJ2-5	NA	few	TRBV6-1
TGTGCCACCAGCAGAGATAGGCAGGGCTATGGCTACACCTTC	CATSRDRQGYGYTF	TRBJ1-2	NA	few	TRBV15
TGTGCCAGCAGCTCCATGCTAGCGTCTCGAGGGGCAGATACGCAGTATTTT	CASSSMLASRGADTQYF	TRBJ2-3	NA	many	TRBV9
TGTGCCAGCAGCCGCGGGGCTGCCGGTGGTAATTCACCCCTCCACTTT	CASSRGAAGGNSPLHF	TRBJ1-6	NA	NA	TRBV6-4
TGTGCCAGCAGCGTAGGAGGAGGTGGGGGCTCCGGGGAGCTGTTTTTT	CASSVGGGGGSGELFF	TRBJ2-2	NA	many	TRBV9
TGTGCCAGCAGTGAACAGGGACACAATAATTCACCCCTCCACTTT	CASSEQGHNNSPLHF	TRBJ1-6	NA	NA	TRBV2
TGCGCCAGCAGCTCAGGGGATTTCCTTCGGTACGAGCAGTACTTC	CASSSGDFLRYEQYF	TRBJ2-7	NA	few	TRBV5-1
TGTGCCAGCAACCCAGGACAGGCCACTAATGAAAAACTGTTTTTT	CASNPGQATNEKLFF	TRBJ1-4	TRBD1	NA	TRBV6-1
TGTGCCAGCAGTTACTCTGGACAGGGAATGACCTACGAGCAGTACTTC	CASSYSGQGMTYEQYF	TRBJ2-7	TRBD1	few	TRBV6-5
TGTGCCAGCAGTGAAGCGCGGACTCGAAATGAAAAACTGTTTTTT	CASSEARTRNEKLFF	TRBJ1-4	NA	NA	TRBV2
TGTGCCATCAGGACAGGGTTAAACTATGGCTACACCTTC	CAIRTGLNYGYTF	TRBJ1-2	TRBD1	few	TRBV10-3
TGCAGCGTTGGACTTACAGGGGGCACCGGGGAGCTGTTTTTT	CSVGLTGGTGELFF	TRBJ2-2	TRBD1	NA	TRBV29-1
TGTGCCAGCTCACCACGAGGAGAAGTCTACGAGCAGTACTTC	CASSPRGEVYEQYF	TRBJ2-7	NA	NA	TRBV18
TGTGCCATCAGTGAGCCGGACAGGTCGACAGATACGCAGTATTTT	CAISEPDRSTDTQYF	TRBJ2-3	TRBD1	NA	TRBV10-3
TGTGCCAGCTCCCGACAGGGGGATAACACCGGGGAGCTGTTTTTT	CASSRQGDNTGELFF	TRBJ2-2	TRBD1	NA	TRBV18
TGTGCCAGCAGCTTAACTAGCGGGGTGCAAGAGACCCAGTACTTC	CASSLTSGVQETQYF	TRBJ2-5	TRBD2	NA	TRBV7-3
TGTGCCATCAGTGTACCGGGACAGGGGCGATCAGATACGCAGTATTTT	CAISVPGQGRSDTQYF	TRBJ2-3	TRBD1	NA	TRBV10-3
TGTGCCAGCAGCGGGACAGGGGGCGCGGGTTCGTTCGGCTCCTACAATGAGCAGTTCTTC	CASSGTGGAGSFGSYNEQFF	TRBJ2-1	TRBD1	few	TRBV13
TGTGCCAGCTCACTCCGGGACGGAGATACGCAGTATTTT	CASSLRDGDTQYF	TRBJ2-3	NA	many	TRBV18
TGTGCCAGCAGTTTATACCCCGGGGAGCTGTTTTTT	CASSLYPGELFF	TRBJ2-2	NA	NA	TRBV28
TGTGCCAGCAGCACGAACCGCAGGTTGGACGAGCAGTACTTC	CASSTNRRLDEQYF	TRBJ2-7	NA	NA	TRBV28
TGTGCCAGCACCCGCCCGGGACAGCAAGAGACCCAGTACTTC	CASTRPGQQETQYF	TRBJ2-5	TRBD1	NA	TRBV28
TGCGCCAGCAGCTTGGGAGACGGCCCCTACGAGCAGTACTTC	CASSLGDGPYEQYF	TRBJ2-7	NA	few	TRBV5-1
TGTGCCTGGAGGGGACAGGGGGCCTACGAGCAGTACTTC	CAWRGQGAYEQYF	TRBJ2-7	TRBD1	few	TRBV30
TGCGCCAGCAGCTTGGAGACGAGCTCCTACAATGAGCAGTTCTTC	CASSLETSSYNEQFF	TRBJ2-1	NA	few	TRBV5-1
TGCAGTGCTAGAGGGCCTCCTGAAGCTTTCTTT	CSARGPPEAFF	TRBJ1-1	NA	NA	TRBV20-1
TGTGCCAGCAGTTTTACCACGAACTTCGGGACAGGGCGATACGAGCAGTACTTC	CASSFTTNFGTGRYEQYF	TRBJ2-7	TRBD1	NA	TRBV13
TGCAGCGTTGAAGGCGGGAGGGGAGATACGCAGTATTTT	CSVEGGRGDTQYF	TRBJ2-3	TRBD2	many	TRBV29-1
TGTGCCAGCAGCTTAGCGTCCCACTTAACCTCTTATACGCAGTATTTT	CASSLASHLTSYTQYF	TRBJ2-3	NA	NA	TRBV7-2
TGCAGTGCACCGAGGGCCGGGGAGCTGTTTTTT	CSAPRAGELFF	TRBJ2-2	NA	NA	TRBV20-1
TGTGCCAGCAGCAACCGCCCAAGTAAGTCCCGACCTGGGCAGTACTTC	CASSNRPSKSRPGQYF	TRBJ2-7	NA	many	TRBV21-1
TGTGCCAGCAGCGCAGGGACTTACTCCTACGAGCAGTACTTC	CASSAGTYSYEQYF	TRBJ2-7	NA	once	TRBV7-8
TGCAGCGTTGAAGGACAGGGCCAGGGGCCCCAGCATTTT	CSVEGQGQGPQHF	TRBJ1-5	TRBD1	few	TRBV29-1
TGTGCCAGCGGCCGAACGAACACTGAAGCTTTCTTT	CASGRTNTEAFF	TRBJ1-1	NA	many	TRBV9
TGCGCCAGCAGCTTGATTCCGGGACGGGACAATTCACCCCTCCACTTT	CASSLIPGRDNSPLHF	TRBJ1-6	NA	NA	TRBV5-1
TGCAGCGTTGAACTGGTAGGGGACACCATATATTTT	CSVELVGDTIYF	TRBJ1-3	NA	few	TRBV29-1
TGTGCCAGCAGCCCTCTGACAGGGAGCCAAGAGACCCAGTACTTC	CASSPLTGSQETQYF	TRBJ2-5	TRBD1	NA	TRBV14
TGCGCCAGCAGCTTGGGGCCGGACGGAAACATTCAGTACTTC	CASSLGPDGNIQYF	TRBJ2-4	NA	many	TRBV5-1
TGTGCCTGGAGTGTATGGGGAAATGAGCAGTTCTTC	CAWSVWGNEQFF	TRBJ2-1	NA	NA	TRBV30
TGTGCCAGCACCACTAGGGCAGGAGGCCTGAACACTGAAGCTTTCTTT	CASTTRAGGLNTEAFF	TRBJ1-1	NA	few	TRBV28
TGTGCCACCAGCAAAACGACAGGTATTAAGGACGAGCAGTACTTC	CATSKTTGIKDEQYF	TRBJ2-7	NA	few	TRBV15